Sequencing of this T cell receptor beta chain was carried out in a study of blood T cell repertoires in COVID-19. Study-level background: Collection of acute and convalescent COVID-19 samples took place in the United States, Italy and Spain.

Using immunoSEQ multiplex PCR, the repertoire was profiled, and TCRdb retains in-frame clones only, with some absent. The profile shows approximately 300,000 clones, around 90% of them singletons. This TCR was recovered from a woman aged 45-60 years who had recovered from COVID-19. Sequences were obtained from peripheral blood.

The CDR3, as DNA: TGCAGCGTTGAAGCGTTTTTGGGGGGGAACACTGAAGCTTTCTTT. It codes for CSVEAFLGGNTEAFF. V gene TRBV29-1 combines with J gene TRBJ1-1; tentatively, D is TRBD1 (5 bases). The germline V gene encodes CDR1 SQVTM and CDR2 ANQGSEA. The CDR3 spans 15 residues. Trimming removed 1 base at V and 1 base at J, with 13 bases between.